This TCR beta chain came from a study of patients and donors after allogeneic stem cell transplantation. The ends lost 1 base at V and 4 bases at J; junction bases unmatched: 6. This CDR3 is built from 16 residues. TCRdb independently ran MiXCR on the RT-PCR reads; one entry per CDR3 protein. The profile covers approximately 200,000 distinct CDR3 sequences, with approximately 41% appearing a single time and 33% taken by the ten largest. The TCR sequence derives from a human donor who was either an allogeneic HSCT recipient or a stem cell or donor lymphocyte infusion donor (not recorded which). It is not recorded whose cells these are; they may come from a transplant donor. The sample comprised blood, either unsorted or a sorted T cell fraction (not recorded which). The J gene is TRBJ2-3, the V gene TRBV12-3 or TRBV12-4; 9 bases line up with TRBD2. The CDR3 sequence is CASSLVSSGNADTQYF. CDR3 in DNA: TGTGCCAGCAGTTTAGTGTCTAGCGGGAACGCAGATACGCAGTATTTT.